The 24 T cell receptor beta chains given below trace back to one sample, sequenced in a study of blood T cells in healthy people across ages. A sample-barcoded 5' primer and a J-beta primer mix were used in a second PCR of about 6 to 12 cycles. Using its own MiXCR run on the 5' RACE reads, TCRdb lists one record per CDR3 protein. The sample holds over 1.5 million distinct CDR3 sequences; less than 50% are singletons and the top ten take approximately 2.1%. Sequenced material: blood. These receptors all come from a woman aged 40 to 50 in good health.

This rearrangement joins TRBV7-8 to TRBJ2-1; 16 bases match TRBD2. V gave up 5 bases and J gave up 4 bases; unmatched junction bases: 8. The CDR3 sequence is 18 residues long. Germline CDR1 reads SGHVS; CDR2 reads FQNEAQ. In DNA form, the CDR3 reads TGTGCCAGCAGCGAGGGACTAGCGGGGGGGCTCAGATACAATGAGCAGTTCTTC. Protein sequence: CASSEGLAGGLRYNEQFF.

This rearrangement joins TRBV4-3 to TRBJ2-7, with no clear D. In germline, CDR1 is LGHNA, CDR2 YSLEER. This CDR3 spans 14 amino acids. Trimming pared 1 base from V and 3 bases from J, leaving 10 bases between. CDR3 DNA sequence: TGCGCCAGCAGCCAAGCGCTAGAATACTACGAGCAGTACTTC. Residues: CASSQALEYYEQYF.

This clonotype was found a few times. The chain couples TRBV12-3 or TRBV12-4 to TRBJ2-1; tentative D call: TRBD2 (5 bases). Trimming took off 5 bases at V and 0 bases at J, with 14 bases between the two ends. The CDR3 has 16 amino acids. This CDR3 reads CASSPYRGSSYNEQFF. DNA of the CDR3: TGTGCCAGCAGTCCCTACAGAGGGAGCTCCTACAATGAGCAGTTCTTC.

This clonotype has more than one count but fewer than ten. The gene calls are TRBV9 and TRBJ2-5; D call uncertain. The J call may be in error: the DNA end matches TRBJ2-7 better. Germline V gene lookup returns CDR1 SGDLS and CDR2 YYNGEE. The CDR3 loop spans 13 amino acids. The chain's CDR3 is CASSAGRNSEQYF. The DNA of the CDR3 is TGTGCCAGCAGCGCCGGCAGGAATTCCGAGCAGTACTTC.

A few counts support this clonotype. The chain joins TRBV12-3 or TRBV12-4 to TRBJ1-1; no clear D gene. The CDR3 sequence is 12 residues long. Trimming shortened V by 4 bases and J by 5 bases, and 8 bases separated the two germline ends. The chain's CDR3 is CASSSPGTEAFF. The CDR3 DNA is TGTGCCAGCAGTTCTCCCGGGACTGAAGCTTTCTTT.

J is TRBJ1-5 and V is TRBV6-2 or TRBV6-3; D remains unclear. Trimming left V 0 bases short and J 4 bases short, with 16 bases between. The CDR3 spans 17 residues. The germline V gene has CDR1 MNHEY and CDR2 SVGEGT. The CDR3 sequence is CASSYSSALTQNQPQHF. Written as DNA, the CDR3 is TGTGCCAGCAGTTACTCGAGTGCTCTAACCCAGAATCAGCCCCAGCATTTT.

The chain uses TRBV6-5 and TRBJ1-1; D might be TRBD1 (6 bases). The CDR3 runs to 14 residues. CDR1 MNHEY and CDR2 SVGAGI come from the germline V gene. V lost 2 bases and J 7 bases, leaving 14 bases between the germline ends. DNA of the CDR3: TGTGCCAGCAGTTACAGGTCAGGGGAGGGTGAAGCTTTCTTT. Translation gives CASSYRSGEGEAFF.

The chain joins TRBV12-3 or TRBV12-4 to TRBJ1-5, with 7 bases matching TRBD1. With 7 bases clipped from V and 11 bases from J, the junction kept 11 bases outside the gene matches. The length of the CDR3 is 13 residues. CDR3 sequence: CASTGDSQLAQHF. The CDR3 coding sequence is TGTGCCAGCACCGGGGACAGCCAGTTGGCCCAGCATTTT.

This clonotype was found a few times. CDR3 protein: CASRRGAGYGYTF. CDR3 nucleotides: TGTGCCAGCAGGAGGGGGGCGGGCTATGGCTACACCTTC. V gene TRBV6-1 combines with J gene TRBJ1-2; tentative D call: TRBD1 (6 bases). The germline V gene has CDR1 MNHNS and CDR2 SASEGT. CDR3 size: 13 residues. V was shortened by 6 bases and J by 4 bases, with 12 bases between the two germline ends.

The chain employs TRBV28 and TRBJ2-6; 9 bases align to TRBD1. Looked up from germline, CDR1 is MDHEN and CDR2 is SYDVKM. The V and J ends lost 6 bases and 0 bases, in that order; junction bases with no gene match: 12. The CDR3 consists of 19 residues. CDR3 residues: CASRPEGQGIPSGANVLTF. DNA for the CDR3: TGTGCCAGCAGGCCTGAGGGACAGGGAATCCCCTCTGGGGCCAACGTCCTGACTTTC.

This clonotype was observed a few times. The chain recombines TRBV7-9 with TRBJ1-5; no clear D. Per the germline V gene, CDR1 is SEHNR and CDR2 is FQNEAQ (reference sequence). The V end was cut by 4 bases, the J end by 4 bases, with 11 bases between. The CDR3 spans 14 residues. The CDR3 protein is CASSSHSGNQPQHF. The CDR3 nucleotides are TGTGCCAGCAGCTCCCACAGCGGTAATCAGCCCCAGCATTTT.

The DNA for the CDR3 is TGTGCCAGCAGAGGTCCGGGACAGGGCAACATTCAGTACTTC. It codes for CASRGPGQGNIQYF. J is TRBJ2-4 and V is TRBV5-6, with TRBD1 matching over 9 bases. Germline-derived CDR1 and CDR2 are SGHDT and YYEEEE. V dropped 5 bases and J dropped 7; count of bases not matched to a gene: 7. This CDR3 spans 14 amino acids.

The chain links TRBV4-3 to TRBJ2-5; D uncertain. Germline CDR1 is LGHNA and CDR2 is YSLEER. The V end lost 4 bases, the J end lost 11 bases, and 20 bases lay between the germline ends. The CDR3 is 14 amino acids. The CDR3 is CASSPAIGWDEQYF. The CDR3 nucleotides read TGCGCCAGCAGCCCAGCGATAGGATGGGATGAGCAGTACTTC.

The chain has TRBV6-2 or TRBV6-3 and TRBJ2-4; TRBD1 is a possible D gene (6 bases). The V and J ends lost 7 bases and 8 bases respectively, with 21 bases between them. CDR1 is MNHEY and CDR2 is SVGEGT in the germline V gene. There are 15 residues in the CDR3. CDR3 protein: CASKRGGRTVDIQYF. CDR3 DNA sequence: TGTGCCAGCAAACGTGGGGGCCGGACAGTTGACATTCAGTACTTC.

The chain is built from TRBV7-9 and TRBJ2-7; 8 nucleotides agree with TRBD2. The length of the CDR3 is 18 residues. Germline assignment: CDR1 SEHNR and CDR2 FQNEAQ (reference sequence). V shed 4 bases, J shed 3 bases, and the junction held 17 bases outside the gene matches. CDR3 sequence (DNA): TGTGCCAGCAGCTCGTCTGCCTCGTCGGGGGGGCGAAACTACGAGCAGTACTTC. The encoded protein is CASSSSASSGGRNYEQYF.

The chain carries TRBV12-3 or TRBV12-4 and TRBJ1-6, with TRBD1 identical over 9 bases. The CDR3 runs 14 residues. Trimming at V came to 6 bases and at J to 7 bases, leaving 4 bases not matched to a gene. The CDR3, as DNA: TGTGCCAGCAGACCCGGGACAGGGAATTCACCCCTCCACTTT. This sequence encodes CASRPGTGNSPLHF.

The rearrangement uses TRBV18 and TRBJ2-7; TRBD1 or TRBD2 may be the D gene (5 bases each). The end of the DNA fits TRBJ2-5 better, so the J call may be wrong. The CDR3 sequence is 14 residues long. Germline V gene data show CDR1 as KGHSH and CDR2 as LQKENI. CDR3 sequence reads: CASSRRDGYATQYF. In nucleotides, the CDR3 is TGTGCCAGCTCACGCCGGGACGGCTACGCGACCCAGTACTTC.

The chain recombines TRBV9 with TRBJ2-1, with TRBD2 identical over 8 bases. From germline, CDR1 is SGDLS and CDR2 YYNGEE. J gave up 4 bases and V 0 bases, and 6 bases lay outside the gene matches. The CDR3 loop spans 16 amino acids. The CDR3 here is CASSVGISGGYNEQFF. The CDR3 DNA sequence: TGTGCCAGCAGCGTAGGAATCAGCGGGGGATACAATGAGCAGTTCTTC.

J is TRBJ2-3 and V is TRBV11-2; 9 positions match TRBD2. Germline V gene data show CDR1 as SGHAT and CDR2 as FQNNGV. With 1 base clipped from V and 1 base from J, the junction kept 12 bases outside the gene matches. The CDR3 is made up of 19 amino acids. The CDR3 sequence is CASSLVGPSGVSGTDTQYF. The CDR3 region has the DNA TGTGCCAGCAGCTTAGTGGGGCCTAGCGGGGTGAGTGGCACAGATACGCAGTATTTT.

As regards this clonotype: This may be a read error, as it is one base from a much larger clone. The chain recombines TRBV11-2 with TRBJ2-1, with 7 bases fitting TRBD2. The V gene's germline CDR1 is SGHAT and CDR2 FQNNGV. V was pared by 1 base and J by 9 bases, with 3 bases of the junction left unmatched. CDR3 length: 13 amino acids. The CDR3 loop reads CASSLGGGVEQFF. DNA for the CDR3: TGTGCCAGCAGCTTAGGCGGGGGAGTTGAGCAGTTCTTC.

This clonotype was seen once. The rearrangement links TRBV29-1 to TRBJ2-1; no reliable D call. CDR3 length: 13 residues. Germline V gene sequence: CDR1 SQVTM, CDR2 ANQGSEA. V was cut by 2 bases and J by 7 bases, with 12 bases left in between. The CDR3 reads CSVELQEWNEQFF. In DNA, the CDR3 is TGCAGCGTTGAACTCCAGGAATGGAATGAGCAGTTCTTC.

This clonotype was observed a handful of times. This sequence joins TRBV7-2 and TRBJ2-1, with D possibly being TRBD1 (6 bases). Germline V gene lookup returns CDR1 SGHTA and CDR2 FQGNSA. This CDR3 is 14 amino acids long. V was shortened by 5 bases and J by 3 bases, with 11 bases between the two germline ends. The CDR3 loop is CASSVRQVYNEQFF. The CDR3 nucleotides are TGTGCCAGCAGCGTTCGACAGGTCTACAATGAGCAGTTCTTC.

This clonotype was detected only a few times. This sequence joins TRBV29-1 and TRBJ2-7, with 9 bases fitting TRBD1. The CDR3 sequence is 14 residues long. J lost 7 bases, V lost 6 bases, and 13 bases had no gene match. Germline V CDR1 and CDR2: SQVTM, ANQGSEA. In DNA, the CDR3 is TGCAGCGTGATTCCGGGACAGGGTCTAGGGGAGCAGTACTTC. This sequence encodes CSVIPGQGLGEQYF.

The chain combines TRBV18 with TRBJ2-5; 7 nucleotides align to TRBD2. TRBJ2-1 matches the DNA end more closely, so the J call is doubtful. CDR3 length equals 15 residues. Germline CDR1 is KGHSH and CDR2 is LQKENI. DNA of the CDR3: TGTGCCAGCTCACCACCGGGGGGGATCCAAGAGACCCAGTTCTTC. It is translated as CASSPPGGIQETQFF.